The clone carrying this TCR beta chain has more than one count but fewer than ten. This sample is part of a study of shared T cell receptors in the human thymus. Sequencing was performed with immunoSEQ multiplex PCR; in TCRdb, only in-frame clones are kept and a portion is missing. The repertoire holds hundreds of thousands of clones, with around 87% as singletons. These sequences were also reported in another study, on human thymus T cells. This second report adds: It was healthy Finnish infants having corrective surgery for congenital heart defects who were the donors. Thymus specimens were resections from corrective heart surgery. Reports from related research described highly overlapping thymic repertoires among unrelated individuals.

This TCR was sampled from a boy under two years old with a congenital heart defect. The specimen was thymocytes.

CDR3 sequence (DNA): TGTGCCAGTAGTTATCGGGGGAGCTATGGCTACACCTTC. Translated: CASSYRGSYGYTF. The rearrangement links TRBV19 to TRBJ1-2; possible D gene TRBD1, 5 bases. V lost 5 bases, J lost 4 bases, and 11 bases lay in between. This CDR3 is built from 13 residues. Germline V gene lookup returns CDR1 LNHDA and CDR2 SQIVND (reference sequence).